Sequencing of this T cell receptor beta chain was carried out in a study of cytomegalovirus exposure and HLA in healthy donors. Study-wide findings and caveats: Associated with cytomegalovirus, according to the listing, were around 160 TCR beta chains. Being productive about 90% or about 30% of the time was typical of most TCR beta V segments in an earlier analysis.

Trimming at V came to 1 base and at J to 3 bases, leaving 1 base not matched to a gene. The CDR3 has 16 amino acids. Germline CDR1 reads KGHSH; CDR2 reads LQKENI. In regard to this clone: Antigen unknown.

Primers: 60 Vbeta forward and 13 Jbeta reverse. Clones were read by immunoSEQ multiplex PCR, and TCRdb kept only the in-frame ones, dropping some. The repertoire table contains about 35,000 clones. The receptor comes from a man aged 35 to 55 in good health and CMV-seronegative. The sequenced material came from PBMCs. The chain employs TRBV18 and TRBJ2-3; 13 nucleotides align to TRBD2. For the CDR3, the DNA is TGTGCCAGCTCACCACGGACTAGCGGGAGAACAGATACGCAGTATTTT. Translation gives CASSPRTSGRTDTQYF.